This T cell receptor beta chain was observed in a study of T cells in Graves' hyperthyroidism and ophthalmopathy. Study overall: Any treatment followed the collection of peripheral blood at initial diagnosis.

What was amplified from RNA transcripts were TCR beta CDR3 regions. With the HTBI primer set, the TCR CDR3 went through a first round of RT-PCR. Each CDR3 protein gets one entry after TCRdb re-called the multiplex PCR reads with MiXCR. The profile shows approximately 410,000 distinct CDR3 sequences, roughly an eighth of them singletons. This clonotype occurred many times. Germline-derived CDR1 and CDR2 are SNHLY and FYNNEI. The CDR3 runs to 12 residues. Trimming cost V 7 bases and J 5 bases, with 9 bases left between them. This clonotype originated in a young woman with Graves' hyperthyroidism. The source material was blood. This chain connects TRBV2 to TRBJ2-1; D unclear. CDR3 region: CASNPADNEQFF. The CDR3 nucleotides are TGTGCCAGCAACCCAGCCGACAATGAGCAGTTCTTC.